These 11 T cell receptor beta chains came from one sample sequenced in a study of T cells after yellow fever vaccination. TCRdb redid the calling of the 5' RACE reads with MiXCR, one entry per CDR3 protein. The sample lists about 300,000 distinct CDR3 sequences, under 9% occurring once. The source was CD4+ T cells sorted from PBMCs, collected 5 days after the yellow fever booster vaccination. Every receptor here comes from a man aged 18 to 29 who received the YFV17D yellow fever vaccine.

This clonotype was seen many times. The chain employs TRBV12-3 or TRBV12-4 and TRBJ2-7, with no clear D. The CDR3 loop spans 12 amino acids. Between the trimmed V and J ends, which lost 3 bases and 6 bases, there was a span of 9 bases. In DNA form, the CDR3 reads TGTGCCAGCAGTTTTGCGGTTTTCGAGCAGTACTTC. As protein: CASSFAVFEQYF.

This clonotype has only a few counts. The chain joins TRBV7-9 to TRBJ2-5; D is undetermined. The germline V gene has CDR1 SEHNR and CDR2 FQNEAQ (reference sequence). V was trimmed by 5 bases and J by 0 bases, leaving 13 bases between them. The CDR3 is made up of 15 amino acids. CDR3 DNA: TGTGCCAGCAGCGTTCTCATGGGGAACCAAGAGACCCAGTACTTC. Its translation is CASSVLMGNQETQYF.

This sequence joins TRBV27 and TRBJ2-2, with TRBD2 identical over 12 bases. The CDR3 is made up of 17 amino acids. Germline V lookup: CDR1 MNHEY, CDR2 SMNVEV (reference sequence). V shed 6 bases, J shed 4 bases, and the junction held 9 bases outside the gene matches. The CDR3 here is CASRRKLAGGITGELFF. The CDR3 DNA sequence: TGTGCCAGCAGGCGCAAACTAGCGGGGGGTATCACCGGGGAGCTGTTTTTT.

V is TRBV5-1 and J is TRBJ2-5; D ambiguous. The V end lost 0 bases, the J end lost 5 bases, and 8 bases lay between the germline ends. CDR1 SGHRS and CDR2 YFSETQ come from the germline V gene. This CDR3 region has 13 residues. The CDR3 loop reads CASSLGVWETQYF. Written as DNA, the CDR3 is TGCGCCAGCAGCTTGGGGGTCTGGGAGACCCAGTACTTC.

Only a few counts were recorded for this clonotype. This chain connects TRBV12-3 or TRBV12-4 to TRBJ2-7, with TRBD1 identical over 8 bases. There are 14 residues in the CDR3. The ends lost 2 bases at V and 4 bases at J; junction bases unmatched: 4. The CDR3 region is CASSLRQGIYEQYF. The CDR3 DNA reads TGTGCCAGCAGTTTACGACAGGGGATTTACGAGCAGTACTTC.

This clonotype was counted a few times. This chain's CDR3 is CASSLGLAGYEQYV. The CDR3 DNA reads as TGTGCCAGCAGTTTAGGTCTAGCGGGCTACGAGCAGTACGTC. V and J are TRBV12-3 or TRBV12-4 and TRBJ2-7; 8 bases map to TRBD2. This CDR3 contains 14 residues. V shed 1 base and J 3 bases; nucleotides not matched to a gene: 2.

A few counts support this clonotype. V gene TRBV7-2 combines with J gene TRBJ1-3, with D perhaps TRBD1 (6 bases). V lost 3 bases and J lost 9, with 15 bases in between. CDR3 length equals 14 residues. Germline V gene data show CDR1 as SGHTA and CDR2 as FQGNSA. The CDR3 sequence: CASSFDSGGGTIYF. Written as DNA, the CDR3 is TGTGCCAGCAGCTTCGATTCCGGGGGCGGCACCATATATTTT. The whole variable domain, remainder taken from reference TRBV7-2 and TRBJ1-3, is GAGVSQSPSNKVTEKGKDVELRCDPISGHTALYWYRQSLGQGLEFLIYFQGNSAPDKSGLPSDRFSAERTGGSVSTLTIQRTQQEDSAVYLCASSFDSGGGTIYFGEGSWLTVV.

V and J are TRBV10-3 and TRBJ1-2; D is perhaps TRBD1 (5 bases). Trimming stripped 0 bases from V and 8 bases from J, with 13 bases between. The CDR3 is 14 amino acids. Germline CDR1 ENHRY, CDR2 SYGVKD. The DNA of the CDR3 is TGTGCCATCAGTGAGTCAGAAGGGGCGGGCGGCTACACCTTC. Amino acids: CAISESEGAGGYTF.

V is TRBV20-1 and J is TRBJ2-7; a possible D gene is TRBD1 (5 bases). The CDR3 covers 13 residues. Germline CDR1 and CDR2: DFQATT and SNEGSKA (reference sequence). Trimming took off 6 bases at V and 0 bases at J, with 12 bases between the two ends. The CDR3 DNA is TGCAGTGCCTCGTCGACAGTCTCCTACGAGCAGTACGTC. Amino acids: CSASSTVSYEQYV.

This clonotype appeared many times. The chain couples TRBV5-1 to TRBJ2-3; D gene ambiguous. This CDR3 has 11 residues. The V gene lost 4 bases and the J gene lost 7 bases, with 7 bases spanning the gap. CDR1 SGHRS and CDR2 YFSETQ come from the germline V gene. The CDR3 sequence: CASSDFHTQYF. CDR3 nucleotide sequence: TGCGCCAGCAGCGACTTTCATACGCAGTATTTT.

This clonotype occurred a few times. This chain links TRBV4-3 with TRBJ2-3; TRBD2 aligns across 7 bases. Germline CDR1 reads LGHNA; CDR2 reads YSLEER. Trimming removed 1 base from V and 5 bases from J; junction bases left unmatched: 6. This CDR3 contains 15 residues. CDR3 amino acids: CASSQVGGGGDTQYF. Here the CDR3 DNA reads TGCGCCAGCAGCCAAGTGGGCGGGGGAGGAGATACGCAGTATTTT.